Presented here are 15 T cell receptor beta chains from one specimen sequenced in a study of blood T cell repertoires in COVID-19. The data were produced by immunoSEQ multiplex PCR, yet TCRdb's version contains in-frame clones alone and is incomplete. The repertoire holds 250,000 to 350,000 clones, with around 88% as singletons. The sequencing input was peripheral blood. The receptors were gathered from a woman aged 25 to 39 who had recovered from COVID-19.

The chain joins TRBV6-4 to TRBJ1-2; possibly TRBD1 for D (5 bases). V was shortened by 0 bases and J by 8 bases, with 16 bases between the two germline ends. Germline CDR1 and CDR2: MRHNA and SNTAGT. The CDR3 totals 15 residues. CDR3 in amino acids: CASSDSRQYPLGYTF. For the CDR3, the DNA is TGTGCCAGCAGTGACTCGAGACAGTACCCCTTAGGCTACACCTTC.

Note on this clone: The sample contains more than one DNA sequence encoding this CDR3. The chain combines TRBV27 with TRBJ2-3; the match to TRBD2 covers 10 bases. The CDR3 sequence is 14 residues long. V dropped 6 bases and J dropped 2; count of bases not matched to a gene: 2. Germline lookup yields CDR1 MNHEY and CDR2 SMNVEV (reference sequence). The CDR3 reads CASRTSGVTDTQYF. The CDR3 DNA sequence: TGTGCCAGCAGAACTAGCGGGGTCACAGATACGCAGTATTTT.

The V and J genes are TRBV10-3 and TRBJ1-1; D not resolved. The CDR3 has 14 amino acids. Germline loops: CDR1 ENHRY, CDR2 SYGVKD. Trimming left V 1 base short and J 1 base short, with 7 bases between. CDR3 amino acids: CAISELQKNTEAFF. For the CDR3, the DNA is TGTGCCATCAGTGAGTTACAGAAGAACACTGAAGCTTTCTTT.

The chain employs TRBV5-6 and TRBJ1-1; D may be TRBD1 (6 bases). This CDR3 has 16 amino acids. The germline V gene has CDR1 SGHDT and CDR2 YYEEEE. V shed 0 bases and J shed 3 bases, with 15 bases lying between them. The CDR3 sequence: CASSLGVQGEDTEAFF. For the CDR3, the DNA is TGTGCCAGCAGCTTGGGCGTACAGGGTGAGGACACTGAAGCTTTCTTT.

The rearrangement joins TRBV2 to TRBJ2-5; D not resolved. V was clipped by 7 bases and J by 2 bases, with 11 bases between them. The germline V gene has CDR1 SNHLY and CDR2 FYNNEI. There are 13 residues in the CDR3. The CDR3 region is CASMRSEQETQYF. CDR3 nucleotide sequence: TGTGCCAGCATGCGGTCTGAACAAGAGACCCAGTACTTC. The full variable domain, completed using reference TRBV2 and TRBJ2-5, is EPEVTQTPSHQVTQMGQEVILRCVPISNHLYFYWYRQILGQKVEFLVSFYNNEISEKSEIFDDQFSVERPDGSNFTLKIRSTKLEDSAMYFCASMRSEQETQYFGPGTRLLVL.

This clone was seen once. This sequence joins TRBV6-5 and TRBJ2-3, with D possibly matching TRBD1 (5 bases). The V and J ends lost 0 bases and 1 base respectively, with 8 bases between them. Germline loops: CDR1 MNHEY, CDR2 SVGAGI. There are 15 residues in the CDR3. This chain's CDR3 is CASSYSTQGTDTQYF. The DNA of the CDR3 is TGTGCCAGCAGTTACTCAACACAGGGCACAGATACGCAGTATTTT.

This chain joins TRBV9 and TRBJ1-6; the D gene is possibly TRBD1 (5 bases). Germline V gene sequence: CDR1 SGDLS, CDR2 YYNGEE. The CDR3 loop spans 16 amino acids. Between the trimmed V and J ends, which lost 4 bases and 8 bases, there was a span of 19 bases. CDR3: CASSMSRVLGDSPLHF. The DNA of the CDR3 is TGTGCCAGCAGCATGAGCAGGGTTTTAGGGGATTCACCCCTCCACTTT.

CDR3 sequence reads: CASLSRRTGELFF. The CDR3, as DNA: TGTGCCAGCCTCTCCCGGAGGACCGGGGAGCTGTTTTTT. V usage is TRBV2 and J usage is TRBJ2-2; maybe TRBD2 (5 bases). The CDR3 loop spans 13 amino acids. The germline V gene has CDR1 SNHLY and CDR2 FYNNEI. The V end lost 8 bases, the J end lost 5 bases, and 12 bases lay between the germline ends.

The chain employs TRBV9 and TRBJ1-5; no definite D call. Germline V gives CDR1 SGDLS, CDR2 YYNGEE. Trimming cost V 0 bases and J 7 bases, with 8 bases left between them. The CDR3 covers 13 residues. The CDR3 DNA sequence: TGTGCCAGCAGCGTAGACCCTAAGCAGCCCCAGCATTTT. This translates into CASSVDPKQPQHF.

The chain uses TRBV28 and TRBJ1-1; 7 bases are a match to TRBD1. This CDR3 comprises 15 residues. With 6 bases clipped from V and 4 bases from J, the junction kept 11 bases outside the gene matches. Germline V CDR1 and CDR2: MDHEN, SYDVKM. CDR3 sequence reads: CASSPPGGEVTEAFF. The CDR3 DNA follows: TGTGCCAGCAGCCCTCCAGGGGGAGAGGTCACTGAAGCTTTCTTT.

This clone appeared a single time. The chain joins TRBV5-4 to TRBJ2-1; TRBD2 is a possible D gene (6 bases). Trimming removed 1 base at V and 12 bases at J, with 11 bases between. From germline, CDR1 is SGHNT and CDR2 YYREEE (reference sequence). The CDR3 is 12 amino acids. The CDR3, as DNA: TGTGCCAGCAGCTTGCGTGATAGCGGGCAGTTCTTC. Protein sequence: CASSLRDSGQFF.

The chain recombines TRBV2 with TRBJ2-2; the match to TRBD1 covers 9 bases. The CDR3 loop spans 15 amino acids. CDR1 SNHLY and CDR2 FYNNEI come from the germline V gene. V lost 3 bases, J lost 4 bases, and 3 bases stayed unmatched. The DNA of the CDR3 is TGTGCCAGCAGTGAGGGACAGGGAGGCACCGGGGAGCTGTTTTTT. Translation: CASSEGQGGTGELFF. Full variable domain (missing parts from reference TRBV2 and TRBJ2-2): EPEVTQTPSHQVTQMGQEVILRCVPISNHLYFYWYRQILGQKVEFLVSFYNNEISEKSEIFDDQFSVERPDGSNFTLKIRSTKLEDSAMYFCASSEGQGGTGELFFGEGSRLTVL.

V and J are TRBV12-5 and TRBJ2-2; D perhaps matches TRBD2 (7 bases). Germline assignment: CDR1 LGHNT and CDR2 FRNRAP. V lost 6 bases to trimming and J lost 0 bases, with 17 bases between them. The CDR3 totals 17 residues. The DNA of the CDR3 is TGTGCTAGTGGCAAACTGTCCGGGGGGCCGAACACCGGGGAGCTGTTTTTT. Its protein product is CASGKLSGGPNTGELFF.

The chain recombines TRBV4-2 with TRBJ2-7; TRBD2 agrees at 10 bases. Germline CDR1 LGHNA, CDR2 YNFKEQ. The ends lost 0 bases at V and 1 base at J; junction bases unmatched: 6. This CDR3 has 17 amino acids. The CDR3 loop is CASSQDYVAGGSYEQYF. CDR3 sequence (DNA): TGTGCCAGCAGCCAAGACTATGTAGCGGGGGGTTCCTACGAGCAGTACTTC.

CDR3 DNA: TGTGCCACCAGTGACCAAACAGGCTCTGGGGCCAACGTCCTGACTTTC. Its protein is CATSDQTGSGANVLTF. The chain employs TRBV24-1 and TRBJ2-6, with TRBD1 as a possible D gene (5 bases). CDR1 is KGHDR, CDR2 SFDVKD, per germline. The CDR3 consists of 16 residues. The germline V and J ends were trimmed by 4 bases and 0 bases, with 9 bases remaining between them.